This entry describes one T cell receptor beta chain. The antigen is undetermined. TCR beta libraries carry UMIs added by 5'RACE template switching. Using the 5' RACE reads, TCRdb records one entry per CDR3 protein without DNA. In all, the sample yields 140,000 or so distinct CDR3 sequences. This entry is derived from a study of T cells expressing NK-cell markers. Whole-study context: All TCR beta repertoires analysed originated from sorted CD3+CD56+NKG2C+, CD3+CD56+NKG2C- and CD3+CD56-NKG2C+ T cells. General observations from the study: The CD3+CD56-NKG2C+ fraction of a few donors was also led by these clonotypes. The study left the HCMV specificity of expanded NKG2C+ T cell clones unresolved.

The CDR3 consists of 14 residues. The TCR comes from a man aged 18 to 29 in good health. The sample consisted of blood T cells: a sorted CD56 or NKG2C T cell subset, CD4+ or CD8+ T cells, or bulk PBMC T cells (not recorded which). The V gene is TRBV12-3 or TRBV12-4, the J gene TRBJ2-3; TCRdb's D call of TRBD1 is untestable without DNA. CDR3 sequence: CASSRTGLGDTQYF.